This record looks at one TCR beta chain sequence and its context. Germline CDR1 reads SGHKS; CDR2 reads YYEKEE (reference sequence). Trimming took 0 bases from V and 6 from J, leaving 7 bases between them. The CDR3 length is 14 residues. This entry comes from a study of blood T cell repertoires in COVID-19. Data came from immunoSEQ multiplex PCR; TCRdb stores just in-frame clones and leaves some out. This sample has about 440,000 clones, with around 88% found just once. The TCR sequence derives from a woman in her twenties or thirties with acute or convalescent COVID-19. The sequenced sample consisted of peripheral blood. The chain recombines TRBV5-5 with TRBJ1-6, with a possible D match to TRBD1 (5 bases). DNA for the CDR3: TGTGCCAGCAGCTTGGGACAGCCTAATTCACCCCTCCACTTT. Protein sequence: CASSLGQPNSPLHF.